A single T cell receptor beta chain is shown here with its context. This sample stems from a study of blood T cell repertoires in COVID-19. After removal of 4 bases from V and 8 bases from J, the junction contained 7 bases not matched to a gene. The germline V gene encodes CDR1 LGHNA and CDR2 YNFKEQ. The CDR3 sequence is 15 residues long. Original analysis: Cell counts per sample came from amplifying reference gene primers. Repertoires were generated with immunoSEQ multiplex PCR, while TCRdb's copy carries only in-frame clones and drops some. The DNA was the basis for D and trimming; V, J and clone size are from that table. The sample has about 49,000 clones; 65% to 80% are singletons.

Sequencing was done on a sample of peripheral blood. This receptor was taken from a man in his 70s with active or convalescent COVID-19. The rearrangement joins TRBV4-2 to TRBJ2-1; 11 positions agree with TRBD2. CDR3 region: CASSLLAGGRYEQFF. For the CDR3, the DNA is TGTGCCAGCAGCCTATTAGCGGGGGGGCGCTATGAGCAGTTCTTC.